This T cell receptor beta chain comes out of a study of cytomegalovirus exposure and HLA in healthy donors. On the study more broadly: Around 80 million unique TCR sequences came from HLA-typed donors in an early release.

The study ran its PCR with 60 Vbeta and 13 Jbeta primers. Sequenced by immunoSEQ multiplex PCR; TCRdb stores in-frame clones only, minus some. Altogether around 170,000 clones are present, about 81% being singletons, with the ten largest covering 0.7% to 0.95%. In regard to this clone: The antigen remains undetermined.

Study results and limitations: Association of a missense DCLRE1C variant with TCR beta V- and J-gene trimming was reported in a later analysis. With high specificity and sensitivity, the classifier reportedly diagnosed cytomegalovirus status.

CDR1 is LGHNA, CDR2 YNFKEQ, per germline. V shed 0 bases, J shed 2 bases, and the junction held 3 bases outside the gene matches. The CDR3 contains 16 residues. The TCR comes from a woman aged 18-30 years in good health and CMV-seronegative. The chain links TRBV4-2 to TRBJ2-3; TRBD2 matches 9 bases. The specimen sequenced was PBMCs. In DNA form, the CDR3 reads TGTGCCAGCAGCCAAGATCTGGGACTAGCCACAGATACGCAGTATTTT. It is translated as CASSQDLGLATDTQYF.